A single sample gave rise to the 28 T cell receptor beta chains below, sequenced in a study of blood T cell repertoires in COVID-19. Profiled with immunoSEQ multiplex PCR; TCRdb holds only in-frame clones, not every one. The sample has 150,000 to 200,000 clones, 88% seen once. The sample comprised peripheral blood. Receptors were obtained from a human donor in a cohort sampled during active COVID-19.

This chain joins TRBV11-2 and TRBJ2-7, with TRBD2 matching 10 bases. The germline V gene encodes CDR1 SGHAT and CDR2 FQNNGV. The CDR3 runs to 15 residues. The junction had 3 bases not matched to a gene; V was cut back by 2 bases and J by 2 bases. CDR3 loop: CASSLLSGRAYEQYF. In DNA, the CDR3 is TGTGCCAGCAGCTTACTCAGCGGGAGGGCCTACGAGCAGTACTTC. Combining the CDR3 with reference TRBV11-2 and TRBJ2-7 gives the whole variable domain EAGVAQSPRYKIIEKRQSVAFWCNPISGHATLYWYQQILGQGPKLLIQFQNNGVVDDSQLPKDRFSAERLKGVDSTLKIQPAKLEDSAVYLCASSLLSGRAYEQYFGPGTRLTVT.

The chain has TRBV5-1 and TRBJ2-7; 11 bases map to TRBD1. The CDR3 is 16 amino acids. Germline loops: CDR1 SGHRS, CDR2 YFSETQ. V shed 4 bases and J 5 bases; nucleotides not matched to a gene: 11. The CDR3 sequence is CASSRTTGQGGHEQYF. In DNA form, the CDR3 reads TGCGCCAGCAGCCGCACGACGGGACAGGGGGGCCACGAGCAGTACTTC.

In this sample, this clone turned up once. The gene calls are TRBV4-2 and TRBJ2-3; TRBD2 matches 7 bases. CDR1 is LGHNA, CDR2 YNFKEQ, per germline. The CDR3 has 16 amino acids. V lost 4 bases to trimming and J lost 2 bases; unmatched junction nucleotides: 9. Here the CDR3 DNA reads TGTGCCAGCAGCCCCCCGGGAGCGGGAAACACAGATACGCAGTATTTT. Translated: CASSPPGAGNTDTQYF.

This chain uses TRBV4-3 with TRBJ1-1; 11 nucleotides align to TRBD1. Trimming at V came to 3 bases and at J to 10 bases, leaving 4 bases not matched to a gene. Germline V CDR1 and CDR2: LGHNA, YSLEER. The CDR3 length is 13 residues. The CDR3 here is CASSQGQGERAFF. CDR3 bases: TGCGCCAGCAGCCAGGGACAGGGGGAGCGAGCTTTCTTT.

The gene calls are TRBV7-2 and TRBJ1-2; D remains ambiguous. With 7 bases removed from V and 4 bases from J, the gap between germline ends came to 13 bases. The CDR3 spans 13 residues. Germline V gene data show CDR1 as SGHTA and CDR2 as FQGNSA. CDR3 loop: CASTTNPSYGYTF. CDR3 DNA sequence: TGTGCCAGCACCACTAACCCCAGCTATGGCTACACCTTC.

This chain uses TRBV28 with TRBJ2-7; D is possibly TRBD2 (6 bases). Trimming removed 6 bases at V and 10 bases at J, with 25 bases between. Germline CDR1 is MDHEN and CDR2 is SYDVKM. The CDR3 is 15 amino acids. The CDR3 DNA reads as TGTGCCAGCAGAACGGCCGGGAGCTCGGTCGCGGGTCAGTACTTC. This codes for CASRTAGSSVAGQYF.

The CDR3 DNA follows: TGCGCCAGCAGCCCGATCCCTAAGACAGGGGGTGCTGGAAACACCATATATTTT. As protein: CASSPIPKTGGAGNTIYF. The V and J genes are TRBV5-1 and TRBJ1-3, with 9 bases that match TRBD1. The trim removed 4 bases at V and 2 bases at J, leaving 13 bases unmatched. CDR1 and CDR2 (germline): SGHRS, YFSETQ. The CDR3 runs to 18 residues. The whole variable domain, remainder taken from reference TRBV5-1 and TRBJ1-3, is KAGVTQTPRYLIKTRGQQVTLSCSPISGHRSVSWYQQTPGQGLQFLFEYFSETQRNKGNFPGRFSGRQFSNSRSEMNVSTLELGDSALYLCASSPIPKTGGAGNTIYFGEGSWLTVV.

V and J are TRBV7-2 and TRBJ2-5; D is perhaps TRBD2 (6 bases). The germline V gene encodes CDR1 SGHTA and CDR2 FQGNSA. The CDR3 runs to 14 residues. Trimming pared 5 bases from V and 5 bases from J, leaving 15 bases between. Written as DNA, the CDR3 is TGTGCCAGCAGCCTTTTCGGGGGAGGTGAGACCCAGTACTTC. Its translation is CASSLFGGGETQYF.

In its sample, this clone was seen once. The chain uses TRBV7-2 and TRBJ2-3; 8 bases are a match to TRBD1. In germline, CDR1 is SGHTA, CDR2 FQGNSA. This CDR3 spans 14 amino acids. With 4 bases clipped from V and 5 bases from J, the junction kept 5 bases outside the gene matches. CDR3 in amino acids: CASSSQGAGDTQYF. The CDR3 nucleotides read TGTGCCAGCAGCTCGCAGGGGGCGGGAGATACGCAGTATTTT.

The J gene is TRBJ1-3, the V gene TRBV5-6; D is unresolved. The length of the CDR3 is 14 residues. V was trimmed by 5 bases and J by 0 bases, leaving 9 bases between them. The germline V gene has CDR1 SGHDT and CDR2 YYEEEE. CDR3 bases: TGTGCCAGCAGTCTGAGGATCTCTGGAAACACCATATATTTT. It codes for CASSLRISGNTIYF.

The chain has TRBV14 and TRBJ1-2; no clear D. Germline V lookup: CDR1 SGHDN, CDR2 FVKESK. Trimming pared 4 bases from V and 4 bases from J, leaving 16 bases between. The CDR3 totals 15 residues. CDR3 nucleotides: TGTGCCAGCAGCCCACGACAAGCACCTACCTATGGCTACACCTTC. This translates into CASSPRQAPTYGYTF.

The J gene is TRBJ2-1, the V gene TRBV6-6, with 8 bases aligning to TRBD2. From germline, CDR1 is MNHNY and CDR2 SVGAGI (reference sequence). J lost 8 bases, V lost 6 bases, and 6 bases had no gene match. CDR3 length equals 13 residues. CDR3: CASRSVRGDEQFF. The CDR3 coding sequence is TGTGCCAGCAGGTCCGTGCGGGGGGATGAGCAGTTCTTC.

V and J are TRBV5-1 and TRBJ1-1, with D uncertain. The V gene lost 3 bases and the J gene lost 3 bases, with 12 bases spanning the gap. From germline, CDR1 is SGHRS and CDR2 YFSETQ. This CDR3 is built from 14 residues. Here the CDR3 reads CASSYTSGYTEAFF. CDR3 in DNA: TGCGCCAGCAGCTATACGTCGGGGTACACTGAAGCTTTCTTT.

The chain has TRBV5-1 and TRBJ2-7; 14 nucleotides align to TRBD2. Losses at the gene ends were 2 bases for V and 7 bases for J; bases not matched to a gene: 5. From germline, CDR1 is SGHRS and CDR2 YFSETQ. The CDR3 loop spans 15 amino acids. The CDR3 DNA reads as TGCGCCAGCAGCTTCGAGGGACTAGCGGGGGCAGAGCAGTACTTC. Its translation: CASSFEGLAGAEQYF. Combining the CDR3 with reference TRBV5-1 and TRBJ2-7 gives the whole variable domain KAGVTQTPRYLIKTRGQQVTLSCSPISGHRSVSWYQQTPGQGLQFLFEYFSETQRNKGNFPGRFSGRQFSNSRSEMNVSTLELGDSALYLCASSFEGLAGAEQYFGPGTRLTVT.

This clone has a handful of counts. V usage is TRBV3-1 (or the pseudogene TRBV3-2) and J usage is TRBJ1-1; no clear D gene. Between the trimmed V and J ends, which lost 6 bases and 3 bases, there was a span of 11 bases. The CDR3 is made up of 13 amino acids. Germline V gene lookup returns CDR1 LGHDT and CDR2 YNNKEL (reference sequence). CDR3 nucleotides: TGTGCCAGCAGTCTCCTCGGGGACACTGAAGCTTTCTTT. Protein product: CASSLLGDTEAFF.

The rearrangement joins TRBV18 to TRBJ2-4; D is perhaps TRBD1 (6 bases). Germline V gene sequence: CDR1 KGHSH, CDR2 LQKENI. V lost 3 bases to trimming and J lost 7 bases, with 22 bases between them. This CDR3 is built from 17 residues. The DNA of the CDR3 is TGTGCCAGCTCACCCGCAAACACAGGGATTGGTAAGAACATTCAGTACTTC. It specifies CASSPANTGIGKNIQYF.

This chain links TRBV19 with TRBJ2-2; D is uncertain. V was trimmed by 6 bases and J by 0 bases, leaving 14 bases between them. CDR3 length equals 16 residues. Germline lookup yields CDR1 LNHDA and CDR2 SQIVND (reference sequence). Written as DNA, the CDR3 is TGTGCCAGTAGGAACGCCTATACCTCGAACACCGGGGAGCTGTTTTTT. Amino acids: CASRNAYTSNTGELFF.

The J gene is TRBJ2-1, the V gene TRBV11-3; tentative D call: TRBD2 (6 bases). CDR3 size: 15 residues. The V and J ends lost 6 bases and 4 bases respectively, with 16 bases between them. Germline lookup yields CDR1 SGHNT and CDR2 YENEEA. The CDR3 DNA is TGTGCCAGCAGTTTGGGGGGAGGAGGGTACAATGAGCAGTTCTTC. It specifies CASSLGGGGYNEQFF.

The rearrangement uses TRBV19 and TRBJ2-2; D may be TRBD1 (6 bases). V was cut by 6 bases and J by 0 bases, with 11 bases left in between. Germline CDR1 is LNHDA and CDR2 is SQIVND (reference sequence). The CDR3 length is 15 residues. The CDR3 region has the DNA TGTGCCAGTAGACAGGGTCCTTCGAACACCGGGGAGCTGTTTTTT. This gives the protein CASRQGPSNTGELFF.

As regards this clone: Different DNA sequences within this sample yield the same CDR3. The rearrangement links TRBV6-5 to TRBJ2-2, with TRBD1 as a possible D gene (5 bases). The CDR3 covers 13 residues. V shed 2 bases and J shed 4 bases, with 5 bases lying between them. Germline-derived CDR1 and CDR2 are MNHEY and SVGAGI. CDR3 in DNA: TGTGCCAGCAGTTACAGGGGCACCGGGGAGCTGTTTTTT. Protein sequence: CASSYRGTGELFF.

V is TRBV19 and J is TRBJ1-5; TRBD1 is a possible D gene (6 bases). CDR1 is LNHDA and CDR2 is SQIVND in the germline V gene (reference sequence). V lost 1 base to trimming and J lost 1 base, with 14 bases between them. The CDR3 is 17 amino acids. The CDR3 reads CASSIGLGGGSNQPQHF. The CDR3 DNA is TGTGCCAGTAGTATAGGCCTGGGGGGGGGCAGCAATCAGCCCCAGCATTTT.

As DNA, the CDR3 is TGTGCCATCACCAAGCGGGAGGAAGACGAGCAGTACTTC. This translates into CAITKREEDEQYF. The chain has TRBV10-3 and TRBJ2-7; 9 bases agree with TRBD2. V dropped 7 bases and J dropped 5; count of bases not matched to a gene: 6. The germline V gene encodes CDR1 ENHRY and CDR2 SYGVKD. The CDR3 has 13 residues.

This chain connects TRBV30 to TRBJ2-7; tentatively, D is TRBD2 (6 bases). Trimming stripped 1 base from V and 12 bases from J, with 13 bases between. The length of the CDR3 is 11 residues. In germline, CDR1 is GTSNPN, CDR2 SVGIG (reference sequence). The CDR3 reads CAWSGVGGAYF. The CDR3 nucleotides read TGTGCCTGGAGTGGAGTGGGGGGAGCGTACTTC.

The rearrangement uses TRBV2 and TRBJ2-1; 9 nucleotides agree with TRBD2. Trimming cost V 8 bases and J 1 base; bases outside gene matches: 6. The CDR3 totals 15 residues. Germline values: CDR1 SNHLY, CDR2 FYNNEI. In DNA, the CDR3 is TGTGCCAGCCGTAGCGGGGGCCATTCCTACAATGAGCAGTTCTTC. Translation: CASRSGGHSYNEQFF.

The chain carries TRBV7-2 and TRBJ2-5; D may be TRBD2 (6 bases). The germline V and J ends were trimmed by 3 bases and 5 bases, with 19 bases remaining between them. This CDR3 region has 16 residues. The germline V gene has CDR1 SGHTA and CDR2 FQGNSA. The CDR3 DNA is TGTGCCAGCAGCTTTCTGAGGCGGGAACATCGCGAGACCCAGTACTTC. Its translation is CASSFLRREHRETQYF.

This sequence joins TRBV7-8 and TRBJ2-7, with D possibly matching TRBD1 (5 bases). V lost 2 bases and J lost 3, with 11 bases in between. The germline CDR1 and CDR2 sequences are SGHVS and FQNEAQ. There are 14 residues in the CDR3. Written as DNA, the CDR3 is TGTGCCAGCAGCTTACAGGGAATGGGCTACGAGCAGTACTTC. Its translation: CASSLQGMGYEQYF.

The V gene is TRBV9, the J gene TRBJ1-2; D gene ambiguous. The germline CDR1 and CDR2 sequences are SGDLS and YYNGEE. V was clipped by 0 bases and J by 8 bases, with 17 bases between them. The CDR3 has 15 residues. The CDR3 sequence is CASSVGPGLEGGYTF. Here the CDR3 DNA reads TGTGCCAGCAGCGTAGGGCCGGGCCTGGAGGGAGGCTACACCTTC.

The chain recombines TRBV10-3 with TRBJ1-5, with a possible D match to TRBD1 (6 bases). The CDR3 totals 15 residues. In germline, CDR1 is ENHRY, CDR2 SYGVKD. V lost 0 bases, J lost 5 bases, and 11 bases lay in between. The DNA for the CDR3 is TGTGCCATCAGTGAGTCGAGACAGGTACATCAGCCCCAGCATTTT. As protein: CAISESRQVHQPQHF.